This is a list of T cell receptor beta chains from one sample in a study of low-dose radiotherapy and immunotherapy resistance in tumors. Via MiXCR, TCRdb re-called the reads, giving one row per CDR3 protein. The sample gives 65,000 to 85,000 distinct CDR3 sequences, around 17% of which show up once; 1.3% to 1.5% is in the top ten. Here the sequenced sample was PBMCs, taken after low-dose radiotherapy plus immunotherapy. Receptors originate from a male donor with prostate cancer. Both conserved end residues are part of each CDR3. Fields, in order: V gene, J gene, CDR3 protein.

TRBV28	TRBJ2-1	CASSLQGYEQFF
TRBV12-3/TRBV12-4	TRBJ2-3	CASSLMGLAGDLTDTQYF
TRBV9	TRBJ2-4	CASSVGGYDAKNIQYF
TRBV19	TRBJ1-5	CASSIGPQPQHF
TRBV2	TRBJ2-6	CASAASGANVLTF
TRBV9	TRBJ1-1	CASSATDNTEAFF
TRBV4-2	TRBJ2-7	CASSQDRVAEQYF
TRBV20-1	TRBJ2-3	CSAREDTQYF
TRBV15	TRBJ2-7	CATSRDPQAEQYF
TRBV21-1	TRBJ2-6	CASSTSGANVLTF
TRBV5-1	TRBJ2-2	CASSLEGLTGELFF
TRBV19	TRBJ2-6	CASSSPWDSIFSGANVLTF
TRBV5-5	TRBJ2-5	CASSLAPGGIRETQYF
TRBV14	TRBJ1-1	CASSRSPGSTTEAFF
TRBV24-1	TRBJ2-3	CATSGQSVTDTQYF
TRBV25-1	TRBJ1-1	CASRRTTGAGTEAFF
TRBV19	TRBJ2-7	CASSTRTGTDMGEQYF
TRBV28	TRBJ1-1	CASSITGADTEAFF
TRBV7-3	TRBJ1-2	CASSLNGGQGGGYTF
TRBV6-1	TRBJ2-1	CATTLMSFPGLNEQFF
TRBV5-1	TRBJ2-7	CASSFDSQSYEQYF
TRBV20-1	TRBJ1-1	CSAGLDRVTEAFF
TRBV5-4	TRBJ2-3	CASSPTGLQDTQYF
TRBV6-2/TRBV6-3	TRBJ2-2	CASSFTAGELFF
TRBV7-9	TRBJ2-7	CASSLAETGGYEQYF
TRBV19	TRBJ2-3	CASTPSGFKDTQYF
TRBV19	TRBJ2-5	CASSSSRTQETQYF
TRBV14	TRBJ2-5	CASSRTSGSLETQYF
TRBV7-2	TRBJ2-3	CASSPRASGSTDTQYF
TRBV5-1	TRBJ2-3	CASSWTITDTQYF
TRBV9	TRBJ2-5	CASSVSAGGRETQYF
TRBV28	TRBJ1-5	CASSLYQRGNQPQHF
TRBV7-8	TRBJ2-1	CASSLGLAGVGEQFF
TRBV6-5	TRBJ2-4	CATRLENIQYF
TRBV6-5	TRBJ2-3	CASSTLGQGSGDTQYF
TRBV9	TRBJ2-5	CASSPPSGRVVGRETQYF
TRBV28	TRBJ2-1	CASSLASSGRVNEQFF
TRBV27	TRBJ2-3	CASSNRDRGRPDTQYF
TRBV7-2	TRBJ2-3	CASSPPGGQGTDTQYF